This T cell receptor beta chain was identified during a study of Ad26.COV2.S vaccination and SARS-CoV-2 variants. Study conclusions and caveats: Similar non-spike TCR breadth was observed in recipients of vaccine and of placebo. Spike-specific CD8+ and CD4+ T cell responses reportedly showed substantial breadth after vaccination. Spike-specific TCR breadth was greater in vaccine than placebo recipients. There was a possibility that the TCR breadth and depth analyses underestimated total T cell responses.

A remark on this clone: Its antigen is still unknown.

The assay was immunoSEQ multiplex PCR, and TCRdb's table has in-frame clones only and misses some. The sample holds approximately 400,000 clones, roughly nine tenths seen once. Germline V CDR1 and CDR2: MDHEN, SYDVKM. Trimming removed 7 bases from V and 0 bases from J, with 16 bases in between. The length of the CDR3 is 17 residues. The chain carries TRBV28 and TRBJ2-6, with D possibly being TRBD1 (5 bases). This clonotype was obtained from a human donor who had recovered from COVID-19. The sample here was peripheral blood, taken after recovery from COVID-19. CDR3 loop: CASTSGQRPSGANVLTF. Written as DNA, the CDR3 is TGTGCCAGCACTTCAGGGCAAAGGCCCTCTGGGGCCAACGTCCTGACTTTC.